This TCR beta chain came from a study of CD8 T cells in Susac syndrome. Germline V lookup: CDR1 SGDLS, CDR2 YYNGEE. Between the trimmed V and J ends, which lost 0 bases and 1 base, there was a span of 4 bases. CDR3 length: 13 residues. Sequencing targeted TCR beta in blood CD8+ and CD4+ T cells. It was with random hexamers that about 0.45 to 1 ug RNA was reverse transcribed. Each CDR3 protein is one row after TCRdb ran MiXCR on the immunoSEQ multiplex PCR reads. The repertoire holds 69,000 or so distinct CDR3 sequences, with 90% to 95% as singletons. The source material was CD8+ T cells from PBMCs. The chain combines TRBV9 with TRBJ1-1; D not resolved. This receptor was taken from a human donor with multiple sclerosis. In DNA, the CDR3 is TGTGCCAGCAGCGTAGTTTGGAACACTGAAGCTTTCTTT. Its translation is CASSVVWNTEAFF.